The 15 T cell receptor beta chains listed next were all sequenced from one sample in a study of T-cell memory formation after mild COVID-19 (dated by TCRdb to the early 2020s). Library method: 5' RACE. Sequencing instrument: Illumina NovaSeq 6000. TCRdb itself trimmed the public reads at Q25 with fastp, ran MiXCR and retained productive beta chains. Under each unique CDR3 protein, matching rows form one entry showing the most common genes and DNA. Here the sample has approximately 340,000 distinct CDR3 sequences; 10% to 15% occur a single time. About 21% of the sample belongs to the ten largest clones. The sequencing input was PBMCs or a T cell subset sorted from them (not recorded which). Receptors were obtained from a man between 18 and 29 years old who had mild COVID-19 (a few samples of this study predate the infection). The sample titles of this study are shuffled in the database, so cell type and time point are left out; the donor was told from shared clones.

This clonotype was seen a single time. At one end, the junction sequence differs from germline, possibly due to a read error. CDR3 nucleotide sequence: TGTGCCAGCAGATCGAACACCTGGGAGCTGTTTTTT. It encodes CASRSNTWELFF. This chain connects TRBV11-3 to TRBJ2-2, with D uncertain. The CDR3 length is 12 residues. CDR1 is SGHNT and CDR2 is YENEEA in the germline V gene.

This clonotype was seen only a few times. The V call is TRBV15, the J call TRBJ1-6; D uncertain. The ends were cut back, 5 bases at V and 10 bases at J, with 12 bases in the middle. Per germline, CDR1 LNHNV and CDR2 YYDKDF (reference sequence). CDR3 length: 13 residues. As DNA, the CDR3 is TGTGCCACCAGCGGCCAGTCAGGATCACCCCTCCACTTT. This gives the protein CATSGQSGSPLHF.

This clonotype was seen ten or more times. The rearrangement uses TRBV7-3 and TRBJ2-1, with D possibly being TRBD2 (5 bases). V was clipped by 4 bases and J by 0 bases, with 10 bases between them. From germline, CDR1 is SGHTA and CDR2 FQGTGA. CDR3 length: 15 residues. CDR3 sequence (DNA): TGTGCCAGCAGCTCGGACTCAAGCTCCTACAATGAGCAGTTCTTC. Its translation: CASSSDSSSYNEQFF.

The sample holds many counts of this clonotype. The chain carries TRBV10-3 and TRBJ1-5, with D possibly matching TRBD1 (5 bases). Germline V gene lookup returns CDR1 ENHRY and CDR2 SYGVKD. The CDR3 consists of 12 residues. Between the trimmed V and J ends, which lost 6 bases and 7 bases, there was a span of 10 bases. CDR3 amino acids: CAIRAEGQPQHF. In DNA, the CDR3 is TGTGCCATCAGGGCGGAGGGGCAGCCCCAGCATTTT.

This clonotype has a handful of counts. CDR3 sequence (DNA): TGTGCCAGCAGTCCCCGGTCCCTCACAGATACGCAGTATTTT. Protein product: CASSPRSLTDTQYF. V gene TRBV28 combines with J gene TRBJ2-3; D unclear. The V end lost 5 bases, the J end lost 2 bases, and 11 bases lay between the germline ends. CDR1 and CDR2 from the germline V gene are MDHEN and SYDVKM. This CDR3 has 14 residues. The full variable domain, completed using reference TRBV28 and TRBJ2-3, is DVKVTQSSRYLVKRTGEKVFLECVQDMDHENMFWYRQDPGLGLRLIYFSYDVKMKEKGDIPEGYSVSREKKERFSLILESASTNQTSMYLCASSPRSLTDTQYFGPGTRLTVL.

This clonotype was counted a few times. The chain uses TRBV3-1 and TRBJ1-2, with no clear D. The CDR3 covers 14 residues. The germline V gene encodes CDR1 LGHDT and CDR2 YNNKEL (reference sequence). V gave up 1 base and J gave up 7 bases, with 13 bases separating them. The CDR3 loop reads CASSQVPEVVGYTF. The CDR3 DNA sequence: TGTGCCAGCAGCCAAGTTCCGGAGGTGGTTGGCTACACCTTC.

This rearrangement joins TRBV6-1 to TRBJ1-2, with D tentatively TRBD1 (5 bases). Germline CDR1 MNHNS, CDR2 SASEGT. This CDR3 is 15 amino acids long. V was pared by 8 bases and J by 0 bases, with 16 bases between. For the CDR3, the DNA is TGTGCCAGCGACTTGAGAGGGGCAGCTAACTATGGCTACACCTTC. This codes for CASDLRGAANYGYTF.

There are a few counts of this clonotype. The chain has TRBV12-3 or TRBV12-4 and TRBJ2-3; a possible D gene is TRBD2 (5 bases). The CDR3 runs to 12 residues. Trimming cost V 10 bases and J 2 bases, with 10 bases left between them. CDR3 in amino acids: CATREFTDTQYF. In DNA, the CDR3 is TGTGCCACGAGGGAGTTCACAGATACGCAGTATTTT.

The rearrangement uses TRBV5-1 and TRBJ1-2; TRBD1 matches at 9 bases. This CDR3 is built from 15 residues. CDR1 and CDR2 from the germline V gene are SGHRS and YFSETQ. V lost 4 bases, J lost 9 bases, and 13 bases stayed unmatched. This chain's CDR3 is CASSPTGTGTSSYTF. The CDR3 DNA follows: TGCGCCAGCAGCCCTACCGGGACAGGGACGAGTAGCTACACCTTC.

In this sample, this clonotype turned up a few times. V usage is TRBV12-3 or TRBV12-4 and J usage is TRBJ2-1, with 8 bases that match TRBD2. This CDR3 has 15 residues. The V gene end was trimmed by 6 bases and the J gene end by 8 bases; junction bases not matched to a gene: 12. CDR3 DNA sequence: TGTGCCAGCAGCCTAGCGGGTATCAGGGTGCATGAGCAGTTCTTC. This codes for CASSLAGIRVHEQFF.

This clonotype was detected only a few times. The genes are TRBV10-3 and TRBJ2-3, with a possible D match to TRBD2 (5 bases). In germline, CDR1 is ENHRY, CDR2 SYGVKD. This CDR3 has 15 residues. Trimming shortened V by 3 bases and J by 4 bases, and 14 bases separated the two germline ends. CDR3 in amino acids: CAISERVIGADTQYF. CDR3 bases: TGTGCCATCAGTGAACGGGTTATCGGGGCAGATACGCAGTATTTT.

This clonotype occurred a few times. The chain uses TRBV11-3 and TRBJ2-3, with TRBD2 matching over 7 bases. There are 17 residues in the CDR3. The ends lost 5 bases at V and 2 bases at J; junction bases unmatched: 13. Germline V lookup: CDR1 SGHNT, CDR2 YENEEA. The CDR3 DNA reads as TGTGCCAGCAGCCTGGGGAATGGCGGGGGACTCACAGATACGCAGTATTTT. Its protein product is CASSLGNGGGLTDTQYF.

This clonotype was seen a few times. The chain has TRBV20-1 and TRBJ1-2; D is unclear. Germline V gene lookup returns CDR1 DFQATT and CDR2 SNEGSKA (reference sequence). CDR3 length: 13 amino acids. V was clipped by 0 bases and J by 5 bases, with 10 bases between them. The CDR3 coding sequence is TGCAGTGCTAGAGATCTCCAGGAATATGGCTACACCTTC. Residues: CSARDLQEYGYTF.

This clonotype came up a few times. The chain carries TRBV10-3 and TRBJ2-1, with 8 bases lining up with TRBD2. Trimming at V came to 11 bases and at J to 8 bases, leaving 14 bases not matched to a gene. Germline assignment: CDR1 ENHRY and CDR2 SYGVKD. The CDR3 is 14 amino acids. CDR3 loop: CAPRYAGGVHEQFF. The CDR3 DNA sequence: TGTGCCCCCCGGTATGCGGGGGGCGTACATGAGCAGTTCTTC.

This clonotype has only a few counts. V is TRBV3-1 and J is TRBJ2-2; 9 nucleotides agree with TRBD2. V shed 1 base, J shed 0 bases, and the junction held 6 bases outside the gene matches. This CDR3 has 18 amino acids. CDR1 and CDR2 (germline): LGHDT, YNNKEL (reference sequence). The CDR3 bases are TGTGCCAGCAGCCAAGCCGGAATAGCGGGGGCGAACACCGGGGAGCTGTTTTTT. Amino acid sequence: CASSQAGIAGANTGELFF.